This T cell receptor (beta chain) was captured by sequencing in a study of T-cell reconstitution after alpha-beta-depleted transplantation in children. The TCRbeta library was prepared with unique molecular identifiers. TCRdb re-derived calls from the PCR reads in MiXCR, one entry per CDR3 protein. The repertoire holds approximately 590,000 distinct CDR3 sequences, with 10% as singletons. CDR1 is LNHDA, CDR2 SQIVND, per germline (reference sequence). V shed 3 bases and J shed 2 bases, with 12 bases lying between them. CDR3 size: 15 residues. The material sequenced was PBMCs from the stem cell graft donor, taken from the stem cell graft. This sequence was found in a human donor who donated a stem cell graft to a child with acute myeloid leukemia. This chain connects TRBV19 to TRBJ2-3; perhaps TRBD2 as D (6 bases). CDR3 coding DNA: TGTGCCAGTAGTATGCCGGCGGGGTCCACAGATACGCAGTATTTT. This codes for CASSMPAGSTDTQYF.